This T cell receptor beta chain comes out of a study of blood T cell repertoires in COVID-19. Background on the study: The United States, Italy and Spain supplied acute and convalescent COVID-19 samples. PBMCs, B-cell-depleted T cells, or T cells were the source of the cDNA or gDNA that made up the material.

In the study's own analysis: Counts of nucleated cells, estimated from reference gene primer amplification, were obtained. Sequencing was performed with immunoSEQ multiplex PCR; in TCRdb, only in-frame clones are kept and a portion is missing. V and J calls and clone size come straight from that table; D and trimming were deduced from the DNA. The sample includes about 160,000 clones, about 89% seen only once; the top ten take around 6.3%. This CDR3 comprises 13 residues. Germline V gives CDR1 SGHTA, CDR2 FQGNSA. V was clipped by 0 bases and J by 6 bases, with 9 bases between them. The genes are TRBV7-2 and TRBJ2-7; possibly TRBD2 for D (6 bases). Sequencing input: peripheral blood. This clonotype was sampled from an older man with acute or convalescent COVID-19. CDR3 sequence: CASSLAEGGEQYF. As DNA, the CDR3 is TGTGCCAGCAGCTTAGCGGAGGGAGGCGAGCAGTACTTC.